These T cell receptor beta chains were read from a single sample in a study of persistence of HIV-infected CD4 T cells. These receptors' targets are unknown. Using immunoSEQ multiplex PCR, the repertoire was profiled, and TCRdb retains in-frame clones only, with some absent. The top ten clones hold roughly 1.5% of a sample with 25,000 to 35,000 clones, less than 75% of them seen once. Here the sequenced sample was CD4+ T cells sorted from PBMCs after approximately 19-hour stimulation, taken from a patient who received antiretroviral therapy. All receptors derive from an adult man with HIV who was CMV-seropositive. The conserved cysteine and the conserved F or W are not part of the CDR3 here.

j_call v_call cdr3_aa
TRBJ1-5 TRBV7-2 ASSLWTGQNQPQH
TRBJ2-7 TRBV4-1 ASSLDLGQERKQY
TRBJ1-6 TRBV6-1 ASSEEQGGHNSPLH
TRBJ2-7 TRBV30 AWSRAPAGSYEQY
TRBJ1-5 TRBV4-1 ASSQGVYSNQPQH
TRBJ1-6 TRBV11-2 ASSLGTDNSPLH
TRBJ2-3 TRBV25-1 ASSDPGPSTDTQY
TRBJ2-3 TRBV12-3/TRBV12-4 ASSTTRTDTQY
TRBJ1-1 TRBV11-3 ASSLGGQATEAF
TRBJ2-3 TRBV5-5 ASSLITVGTDTQY
TRBJ2-6 TRBV7-9 ATSEALRGANVLT
TRBJ1-1 TRBV18 ASSPMGLPNTEAF
TRBJ1-5 TRBV27 AAGGSNQPQH
TRBJ1-1 TRBV7-9 ASSFGGRTEAF
TRBJ1-1 TRBV10-1 ASSGQGEGAEAF
TRBJ1-1 TRBV5-1 ASSPGQGAQNTEAF
TRBJ1-5 TRBV19 ASSLEERQPQH
TRBJ1-1 TRBV9 ASSVGGRGRGTEAF
TRBJ2-2 TRBV6-5 ASSDPAGELF
TRBJ1-2 TRBV18 ASSPQGRGSSYGYT
TRBJ2-3 TRBV6-5 ASRVGPSTDTQY
TRBJ2-4 TRBV3-1/TRBV3-2 ASMRNGKNIQY
TRBJ2-3 TRBV9 ASSAREGRQGSTDTQY
TRBJ1-1 TRBV19 ASSVGQGIHTEAF
TRBJ1-3 TRBV15 ATSRDLNTIY
TRBJ1-2 TRBV10-2 ASSEPGKANYGYT
TRBJ1-1 TRBV19 ASSTSSNTEAF
TRBJ2-3 TRBV11-2 ASSLEGYRTQY
TRBJ2-6 TRBV3-1/TRBV3-2 ASSQGTGANVLT
TRBJ1-1 TRBV6-5 ASRDLREAF
TRBJ2-7 TRBV28 ASSVPGPSEQY
TRBJ1-5 TRBV19 ASVDRGRSNQPQH
TRBJ1-2 TRBV7-6 ASSLGSRGRGYGYT
TRBJ1-5 TRBV27 ASSLRTSLGTPPPQH
TRBJ2-7 TRBV18 ASSPPTGQGHEQY
TRBJ1-5 TRBV12-3/TRBV12-4 ASRGTGAIPQH
TRBJ2-5 TRBV6-4 PTELQETQY
TRBJ1-2 TRBV19 ASSRTSREHGYT
TRBJ2-1 TRBV5-1 ASSLHNEQF
TRBJ2-7 TRBV6-5 ASSYSSPQGWEQY
TRBJ1-5 TRBV2 ASSESHQPQH
TRBJ2-2 TRBV2 ASTQGLLGTGELF
TRBJ1-1 TRBV3-1/TRBV3-2 ASSHYQGDTEAF
TRBJ1-2 TRBV2 ASKGDISPHGYT
TRBJ2-1 TRBV6-5 ASSPGLARNEQF
TRBJ1-1 TRBV6-1 ASSDGTGGTEAF
TRBJ1-1 TRBV12-3/TRBV12-4 ASSPLPGAEAF
TRBJ1-6 TRBV9 ASSPEGGRPLH
TRBJ1-2 TRBV5-1 ASSFSGGDYGYT
TRBJ1-1 TRBV6-5 ASSRYRGGDTEAF
TRBJ1-3 TRBV5-1 ASSLVQGALSGNTIY
TRBJ2-3 TRBV2 ASSQNRGGSTDTQY
TRBJ1-5 TRBV24-1 ATGNVQPQH